This entry is about one T cell receptor (beta chain). Its antigen is unknown. This entry comes from a study of cytomegalovirus exposure and HLA in healthy donors. Study findings and constraints: In an earlier analysis, productive rearrangement rates for most beta V segments clustered near 87% or 30%. Accounts indicate the classifier identified cytomegalovirus status with strong specificity and sensitivity. Associated with cytomegalovirus, according to the listing, were some 150 TCR beta chains.

This CDR3 spans 17 amino acids. Germline values: CDR1 LNHNV, CDR2 YYDKDF (reference sequence). Trimming cost V 5 bases and J 0 bases, with 20 bases left between them. The PCR contained 60 Vbeta and 13 Jbeta primers. Method: immunoSEQ multiplex PCR; TCRdb's copy keeps in-frame clones and lacks some. The sample lists 150,000 to 200,000 clones; about 78% were seen once. The receptor was isolated from a woman aged 50 to 60 in good health and CMV-seropositive. Sequencing input: PBMCs. The chain carries TRBV15 and TRBJ2-7; possibly TRBD2 for D (6 bases). As DNA, the CDR3 is TGTGCCACCAGCGCCGGGGGTTGGGGTCCCCTCTCCTACGAGCAGTACTTC. Protein: CATSAGGWGPLSYEQYF.